This is a list of T cell receptor beta chains from one sample in a study of T cell responses to AZD1222 COVID-19 vaccine. TCRdb's table, derived via immunoSEQ multiplex PCR, lists solely in-frame clones and lacks some. The table lists about 150,000 clones, approximately 90% of them singletons. The sequences come from peripheral blood, collected on day 0 of AZD1222 vaccination. The receptors were sampled from an adult in good health. CDR3s include the opening cysteine and the closing phenylalanine or tryptophan. D genes are given only for firm matches. Clone size is given for some rows only: seen once, a few or many times, or a class if the clone is expanded.

clone size: .
D gene: .
J gene: TRBJ2-5
V gene: TRBV5-6
CDR3 DNA: TGTGCCAGCAGCTTCTACCAAGAGACCCAGTACTTC
CDR3 protein: CASSFYQETQYF

clone size: .
D gene: .
J gene: TRBJ2-7
V gene: TRBV10-3
CDR3 DNA: TGTGCCATCAGTGGTGACGGCTCCTACGAGCAGTACTTC
CDR3 protein: CAISGDGSYEQYF

clone size: .
D gene: .
J gene: TRBJ1-1
V gene: TRBV7-6
CDR3 DNA: TGTGCCAGCAGCTTAGCCGCTAACACTGAAGCTTTCTTT
CDR3 protein: CASSLAANTEAFF

clone size: .
D gene: .
J gene: TRBJ1-2
V gene: TRBV6-5
CDR3 DNA: TGTGCCAGCTCCGGGCTGGGACACCCTAACTATGGCTACACCTTC
CDR3 protein: CASSGLGHPNYGYTF

clone size: once
D gene: .
J gene: TRBJ2-5
V gene: TRBV24-1
CDR3 DNA: TGTGCCACCAGTGACCCTGGACAGCAAGAGACCCAGTACTTC
CDR3 protein: CATSDPGQQETQYF

clone size: .
D gene: .
J gene: TRBJ1-6
V gene: TRBV10-3
CDR3 DNA: TGTGCCATCAGTGAGCATTATAATTCACCCCTCCACTTT
CDR3 protein: CAISEHYNSPLHF

clone size: .
D gene: TRBD2
J gene: TRBJ2-1
V gene: TRBV18
CDR3 DNA: TGTGCCAGCTCACCAGCCGTTAGCGGGAGAAGTAATGAGCAGTTCTTC
CDR3 protein: CASSPAVSGRSNEQFF

clone size: .
D gene: .
J gene: TRBJ2-7
V gene: TRBV5-4
CDR3 DNA: TGTGCCAGCAGCTACGACGATAGCTACGAGCAGTACTTC
CDR3 protein: CASSYDDSYEQYF

clone size: .
D gene: .
J gene: TRBJ2-3
V gene: TRBV19
CDR3 DNA: TGTGCCAGTAGTGCGGAGAATACGCAGTATTTT
CDR3 protein: CASSAENTQYF

clone size: .
D gene: .
J gene: TRBJ1-1
V gene: TRBV28
CDR3 DNA: TGTGGGGCAGGACCAAATTTGAACACTGAAGCTTTCTTT
CDR3 protein: CGAGPNLNTEAFF